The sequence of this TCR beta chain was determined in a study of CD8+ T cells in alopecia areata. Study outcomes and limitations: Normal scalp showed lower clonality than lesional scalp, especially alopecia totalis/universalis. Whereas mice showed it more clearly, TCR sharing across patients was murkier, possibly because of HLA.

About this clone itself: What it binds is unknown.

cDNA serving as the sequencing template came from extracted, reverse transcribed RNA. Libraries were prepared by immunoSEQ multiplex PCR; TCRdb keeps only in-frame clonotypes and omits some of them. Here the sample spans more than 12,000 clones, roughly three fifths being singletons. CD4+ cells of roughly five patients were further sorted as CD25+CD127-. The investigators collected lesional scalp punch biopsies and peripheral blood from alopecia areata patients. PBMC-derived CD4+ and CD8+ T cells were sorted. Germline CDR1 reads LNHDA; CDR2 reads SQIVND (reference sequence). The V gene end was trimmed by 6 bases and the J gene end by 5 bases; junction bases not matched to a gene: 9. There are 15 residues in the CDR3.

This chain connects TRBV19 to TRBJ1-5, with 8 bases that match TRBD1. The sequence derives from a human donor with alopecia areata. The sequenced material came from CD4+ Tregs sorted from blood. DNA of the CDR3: TGTGCCAGTAGGACGAGACAGGGGACTTATCAGCCCCAGCATTTT. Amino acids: CASRTRQGTYQPQHF. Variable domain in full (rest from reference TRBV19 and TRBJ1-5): DGGITQSPKYLFRKEGQNVTLSCEQNLNHDAMYWYRQDPGQGLRLIYYSQIVNDFQKGDIAEGYSVSREKKESFPLTVTSAQKNPTAFYLCASRTRQGTYQPQHFGDGTRLSIL.